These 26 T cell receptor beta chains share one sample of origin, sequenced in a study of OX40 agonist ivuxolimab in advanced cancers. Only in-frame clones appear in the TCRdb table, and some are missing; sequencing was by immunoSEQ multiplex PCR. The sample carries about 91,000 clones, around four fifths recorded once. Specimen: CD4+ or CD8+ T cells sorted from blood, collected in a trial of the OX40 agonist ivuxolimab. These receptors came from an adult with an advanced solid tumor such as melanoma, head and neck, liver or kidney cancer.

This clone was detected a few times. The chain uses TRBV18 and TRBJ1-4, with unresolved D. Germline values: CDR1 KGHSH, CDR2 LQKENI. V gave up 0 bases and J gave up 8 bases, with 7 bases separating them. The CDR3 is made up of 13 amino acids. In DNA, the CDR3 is TGTGCCAGCTCACCACCGGCGGGGGAAAAACTGTTTTTT. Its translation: CASSPPAGEKLFF.

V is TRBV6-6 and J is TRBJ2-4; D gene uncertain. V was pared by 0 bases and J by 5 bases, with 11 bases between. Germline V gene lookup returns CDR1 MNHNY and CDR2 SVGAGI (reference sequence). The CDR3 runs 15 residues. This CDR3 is CASSYSTPVENIQYF. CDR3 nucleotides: TGTGCCAGCAGTTACTCGACACCTGTAGAAAACATTCAGTACTTC.

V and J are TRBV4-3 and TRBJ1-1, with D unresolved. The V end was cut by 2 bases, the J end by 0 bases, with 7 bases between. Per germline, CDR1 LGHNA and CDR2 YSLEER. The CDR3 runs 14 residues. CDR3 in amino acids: CASSQRVLNTEAFF. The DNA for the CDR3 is TGCGCCAGCAGCCAAAGAGTCCTGAACACTGAAGCTTTCTTT.

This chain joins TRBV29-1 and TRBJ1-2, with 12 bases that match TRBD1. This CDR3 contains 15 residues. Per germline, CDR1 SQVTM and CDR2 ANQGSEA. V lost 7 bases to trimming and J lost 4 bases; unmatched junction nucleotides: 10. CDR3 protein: CSAGGTGGYVYGYTF. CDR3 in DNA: TGCAGCGCCGGGGGGACAGGGGGCTATGTCTATGGCTACACCTTC.

The CDR3 coding sequence is TGTGCCAGCAGTGCCCCCCGGGGGCCCACAGATACGCAGTATTTT. It is translated as CASSAPRGPTDTQYF. V usage is TRBV25-1 and J usage is TRBJ2-3; D could derive from TRBD1 or TRBD2 (6 bases each). V was pared by 4 bases and J by 2 bases, with 13 bases between. The CDR3 is 15 residues long. The germline gives CDR1 MGHDK, CDR2 SYGVNS.

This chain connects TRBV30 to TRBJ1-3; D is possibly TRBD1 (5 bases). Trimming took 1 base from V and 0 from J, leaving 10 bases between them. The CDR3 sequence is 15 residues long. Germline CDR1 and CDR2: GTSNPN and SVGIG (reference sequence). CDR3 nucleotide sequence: TGTGCCTGGAGTGGACAGACACCCTCTGGAAACACCATATATTTT. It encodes CAWSGQTPSGNTIYF.

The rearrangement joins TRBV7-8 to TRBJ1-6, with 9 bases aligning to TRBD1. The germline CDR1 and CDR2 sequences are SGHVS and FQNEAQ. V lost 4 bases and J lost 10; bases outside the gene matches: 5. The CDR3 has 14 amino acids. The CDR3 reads CASSSWTGESPLHF. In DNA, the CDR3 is TGTGCCAGCAGCTCGTGGACAGGGGAATCACCCCTCCACTTT.

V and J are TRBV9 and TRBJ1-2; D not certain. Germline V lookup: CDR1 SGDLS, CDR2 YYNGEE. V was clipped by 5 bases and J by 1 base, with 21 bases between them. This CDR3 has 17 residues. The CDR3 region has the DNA TGTGCCAGCAGTGGTAGACGGTCGGGGATGAGTAACTATGGCTACACCTTC. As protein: CASSGRRSGMSNYGYTF.

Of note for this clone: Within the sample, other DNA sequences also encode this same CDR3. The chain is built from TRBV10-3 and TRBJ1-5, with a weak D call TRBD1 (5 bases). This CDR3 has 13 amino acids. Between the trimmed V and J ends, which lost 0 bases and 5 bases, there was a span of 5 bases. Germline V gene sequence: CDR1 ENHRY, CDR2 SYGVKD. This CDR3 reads CAISESRDQPQHF. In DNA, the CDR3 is TGTGCCATCAGTGAGTCCAGGGATCAGCCCCAGCATTTT.

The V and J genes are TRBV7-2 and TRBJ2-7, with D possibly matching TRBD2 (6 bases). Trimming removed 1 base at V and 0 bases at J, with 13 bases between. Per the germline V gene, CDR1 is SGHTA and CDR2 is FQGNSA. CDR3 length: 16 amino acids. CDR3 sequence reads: CASSLDRSSGSYEQYF. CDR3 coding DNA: TGTGCCAGCAGCTTAGACAGGAGTAGCGGCTCCTACGAGCAGTACTTC.

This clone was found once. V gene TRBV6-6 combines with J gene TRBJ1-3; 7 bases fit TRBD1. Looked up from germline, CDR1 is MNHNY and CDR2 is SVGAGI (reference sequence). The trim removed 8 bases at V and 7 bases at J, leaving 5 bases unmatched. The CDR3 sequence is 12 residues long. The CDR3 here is CASETGSNTIYF. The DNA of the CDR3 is TGTGCCAGCGAGACAGGGTCGAACACCATATATTTT.

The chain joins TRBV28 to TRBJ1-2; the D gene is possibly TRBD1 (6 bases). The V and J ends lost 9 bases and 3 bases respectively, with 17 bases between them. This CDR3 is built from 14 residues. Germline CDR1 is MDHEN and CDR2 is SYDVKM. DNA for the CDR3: TGTGCCAGTTGGGGCCAGGGGTCGGACTATGGCTACACCTTC. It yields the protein CASWGQGSDYGYTF.

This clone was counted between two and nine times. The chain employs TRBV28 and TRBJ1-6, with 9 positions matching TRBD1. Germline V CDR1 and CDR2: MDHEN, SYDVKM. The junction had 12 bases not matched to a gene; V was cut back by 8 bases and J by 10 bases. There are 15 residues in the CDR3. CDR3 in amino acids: CASARDRVEGSPLHF. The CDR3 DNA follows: TGTGCCAGCGCCAGGGACAGGGTGGAAGGGTCACCCCTCCACTTT.

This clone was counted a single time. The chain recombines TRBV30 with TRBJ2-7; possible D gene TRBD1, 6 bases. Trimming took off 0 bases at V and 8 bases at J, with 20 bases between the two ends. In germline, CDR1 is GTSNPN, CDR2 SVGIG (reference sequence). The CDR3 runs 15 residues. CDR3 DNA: TGTGCCTGGAGTGTACCAGGGGCCTTAGGGATAAAGCAGTACTTC. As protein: CAWSVPGALGIKQYF. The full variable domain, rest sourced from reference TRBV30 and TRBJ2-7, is SQTIHQWPATLVQPVGSPLSLECTVEGTSNPNLYWYRQAAGRGLQLLFYSVGIGQISSEVPQNLSASRPQDRQFILSSKKLLLSDSGFYLCAWSVPGALGIKQYFGPGTRLTVT.

In DNA, the CDR3 is TGTGCCATCCAAGAGGCAGATACGCAGTATTTT. Translated, it gives CAIQEADTQYF. V gene TRBV10-3 combines with J gene TRBJ2-3, with D hard to call. Per germline, CDR1 ENHRY and CDR2 SYGVKD. The CDR3 totals 11 residues. The V and J ends lost 8 bases and 4 bases respectively, with 7 bases between them.

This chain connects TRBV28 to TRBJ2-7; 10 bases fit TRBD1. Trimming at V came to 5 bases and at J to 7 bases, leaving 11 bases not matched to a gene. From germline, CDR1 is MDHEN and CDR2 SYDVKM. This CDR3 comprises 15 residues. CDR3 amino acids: CASSPGTGVLLEQYV. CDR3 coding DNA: TGTGCCAGCAGTCCCGGGACAGGGGTGCTCCTGGAGCAGTACGTC.

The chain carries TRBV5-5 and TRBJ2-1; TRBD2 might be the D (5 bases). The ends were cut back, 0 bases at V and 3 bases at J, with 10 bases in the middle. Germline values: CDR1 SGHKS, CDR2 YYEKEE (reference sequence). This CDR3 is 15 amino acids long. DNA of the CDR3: TGTGCCAGCAGCTTGGTCCGGGGAAACTACAATGAGCAGTTCTTC. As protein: CASSLVRGNYNEQFF.

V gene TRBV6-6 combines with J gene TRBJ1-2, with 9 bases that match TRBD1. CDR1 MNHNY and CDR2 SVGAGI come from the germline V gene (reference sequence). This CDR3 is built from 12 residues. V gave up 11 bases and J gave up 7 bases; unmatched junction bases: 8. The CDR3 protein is CASGDRESGYTF. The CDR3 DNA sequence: TGTGCCTCGGGGGACAGGGAGTCTGGCTACACCTTC.

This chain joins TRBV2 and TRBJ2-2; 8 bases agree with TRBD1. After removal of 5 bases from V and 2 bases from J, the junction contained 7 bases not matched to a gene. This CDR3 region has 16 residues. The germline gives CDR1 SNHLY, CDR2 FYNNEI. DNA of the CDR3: TGTGCCAGCAGTCCCCAGGGGGCTTCAAACACCGGGGAGCTGTTTTTT. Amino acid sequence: CASSPQGASNTGELFF.

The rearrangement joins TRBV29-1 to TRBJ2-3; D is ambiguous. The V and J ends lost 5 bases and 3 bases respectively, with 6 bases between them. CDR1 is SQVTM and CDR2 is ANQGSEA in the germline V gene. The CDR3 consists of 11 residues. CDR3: CSVSDTDTQYF. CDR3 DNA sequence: TGCAGCGTTTCAGATACAGATACGCAGTATTTT.

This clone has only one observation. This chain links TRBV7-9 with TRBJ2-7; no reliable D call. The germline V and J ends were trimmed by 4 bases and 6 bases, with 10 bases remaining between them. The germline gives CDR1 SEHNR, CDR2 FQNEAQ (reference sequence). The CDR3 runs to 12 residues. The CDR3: CASSSLRPEQYF. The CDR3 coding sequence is TGTGCCAGCAGCTCGCTGCGTCCCGAGCAGTACTTC.

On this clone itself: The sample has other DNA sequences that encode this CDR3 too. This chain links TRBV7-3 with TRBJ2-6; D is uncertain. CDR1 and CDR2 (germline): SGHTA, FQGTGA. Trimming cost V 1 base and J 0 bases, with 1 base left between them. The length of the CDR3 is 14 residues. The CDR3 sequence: CASSLNSGANVLTF. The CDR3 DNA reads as TGTGCCAGCAGCTTAAACTCTGGGGCCAACGTCCTGACTTTC.

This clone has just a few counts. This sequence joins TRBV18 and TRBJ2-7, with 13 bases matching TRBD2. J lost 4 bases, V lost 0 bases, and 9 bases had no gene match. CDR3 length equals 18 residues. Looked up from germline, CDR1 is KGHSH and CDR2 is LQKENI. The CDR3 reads CASSPPGQGTSGVYEQYV. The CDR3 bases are TGTGCCAGCTCACCACCGGGACAGGGGACTAGCGGGGTGTACGAGCAGTACGTC.

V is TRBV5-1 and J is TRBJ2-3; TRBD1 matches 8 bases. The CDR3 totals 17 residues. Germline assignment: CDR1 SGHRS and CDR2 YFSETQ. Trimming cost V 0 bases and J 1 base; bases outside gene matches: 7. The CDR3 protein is CASSLGQGRLGTDTQYF. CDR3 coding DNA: TGCGCCAGCAGCTTGGGACAGGGGAGGTTGGGCACAGATACGCAGTATTTT.

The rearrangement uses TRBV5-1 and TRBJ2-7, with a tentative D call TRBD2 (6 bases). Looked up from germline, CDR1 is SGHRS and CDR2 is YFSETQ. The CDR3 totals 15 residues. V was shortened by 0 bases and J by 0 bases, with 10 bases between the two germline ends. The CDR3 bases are TGCGCCAGCAGCTTGGGCAGGAGGGGCTCCTACGAGCAGTACTTC. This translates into CASSLGRRGSYEQYF.

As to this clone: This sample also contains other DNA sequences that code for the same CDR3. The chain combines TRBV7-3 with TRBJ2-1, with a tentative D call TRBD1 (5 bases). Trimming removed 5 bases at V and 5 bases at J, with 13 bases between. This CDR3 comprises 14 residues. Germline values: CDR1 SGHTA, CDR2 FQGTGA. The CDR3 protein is CASSPPGLDNEQFF. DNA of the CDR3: TGTGCCAGCAGCCCCCCAGGGCTGGACAATGAGCAGTTCTTC.